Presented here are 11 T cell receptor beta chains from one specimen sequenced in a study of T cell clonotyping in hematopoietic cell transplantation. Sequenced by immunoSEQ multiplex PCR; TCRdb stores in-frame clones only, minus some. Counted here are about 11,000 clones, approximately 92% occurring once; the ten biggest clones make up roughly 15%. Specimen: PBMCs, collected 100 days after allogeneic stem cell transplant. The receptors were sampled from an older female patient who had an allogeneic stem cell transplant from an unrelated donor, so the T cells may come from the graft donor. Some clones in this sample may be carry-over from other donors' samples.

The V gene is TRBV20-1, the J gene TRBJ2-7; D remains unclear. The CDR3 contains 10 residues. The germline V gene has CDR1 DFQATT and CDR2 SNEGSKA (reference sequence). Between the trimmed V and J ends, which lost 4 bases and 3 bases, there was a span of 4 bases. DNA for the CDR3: TGCAGTGCTACACACTACGAGCAGTACTTC. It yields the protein CSATHYEQYF.

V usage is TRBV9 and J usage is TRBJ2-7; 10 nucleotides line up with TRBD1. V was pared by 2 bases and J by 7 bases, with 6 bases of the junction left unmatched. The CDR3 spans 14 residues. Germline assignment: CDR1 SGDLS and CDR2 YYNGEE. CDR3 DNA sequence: TGTGCCAGCAGCGTTGGGACAGGGGCCTGGGAGCAGTACTTC. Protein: CASSVGTGAWEQYF.

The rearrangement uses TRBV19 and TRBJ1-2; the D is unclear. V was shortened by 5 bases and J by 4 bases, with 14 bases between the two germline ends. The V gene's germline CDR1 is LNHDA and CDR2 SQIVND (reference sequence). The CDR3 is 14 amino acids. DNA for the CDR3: TGTGCCAGTAGTTGGACCGTAGGAGGCTATGGCTACACCTTC. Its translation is CASSWTVGGYGYTF.

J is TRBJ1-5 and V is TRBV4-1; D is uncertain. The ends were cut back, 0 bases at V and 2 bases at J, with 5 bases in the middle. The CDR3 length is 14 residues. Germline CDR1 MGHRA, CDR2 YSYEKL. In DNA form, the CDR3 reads TGCGCCAGCAGCCAAGATTATGGCAATCAGCCCCAGCATTTT. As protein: CASSQDYGNQPQHF.

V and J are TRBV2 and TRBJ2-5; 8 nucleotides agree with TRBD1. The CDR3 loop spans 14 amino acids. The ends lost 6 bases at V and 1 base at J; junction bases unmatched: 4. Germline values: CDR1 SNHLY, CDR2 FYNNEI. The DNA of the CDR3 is TGTGCCAGCAGATCGGACAGGGTCCAAGAGACCCAGTACTTC. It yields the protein CASRSDRVQETQYF.

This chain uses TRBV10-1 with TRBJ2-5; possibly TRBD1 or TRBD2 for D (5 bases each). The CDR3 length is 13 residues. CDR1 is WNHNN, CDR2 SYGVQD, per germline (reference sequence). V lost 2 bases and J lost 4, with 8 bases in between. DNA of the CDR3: TGCGCCAGCAGTGAGGGGGCGGGAGAGACCCAGTACTTC. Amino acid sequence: CASSEGAGETQYF.

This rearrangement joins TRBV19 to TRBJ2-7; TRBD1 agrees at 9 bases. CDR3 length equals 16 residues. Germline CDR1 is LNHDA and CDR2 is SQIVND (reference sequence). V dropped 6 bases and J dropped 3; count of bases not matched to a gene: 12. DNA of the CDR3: TGTGCCAGTAGCCCCTTCACCGGGACAGGGAGCTACGAGCAGTACTTC. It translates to CASSPFTGTGSYEQYF.

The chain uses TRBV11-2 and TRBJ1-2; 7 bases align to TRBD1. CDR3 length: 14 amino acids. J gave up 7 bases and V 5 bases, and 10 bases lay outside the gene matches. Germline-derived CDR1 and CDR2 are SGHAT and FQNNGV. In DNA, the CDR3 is TGTGCCAGCAGCCCGGACAGGATATCGGCTGGCTACACCTTC. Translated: CASSPDRISAGYTF.

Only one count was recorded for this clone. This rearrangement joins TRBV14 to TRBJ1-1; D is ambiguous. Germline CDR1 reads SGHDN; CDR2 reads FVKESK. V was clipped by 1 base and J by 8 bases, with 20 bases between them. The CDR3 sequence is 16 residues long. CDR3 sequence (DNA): TGTGCCAGCAGCCAAGTAGTGGGCTTGGAAGGATTAGAAGCTTTCTTT. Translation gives CASSQVVGLEGLEAFF.

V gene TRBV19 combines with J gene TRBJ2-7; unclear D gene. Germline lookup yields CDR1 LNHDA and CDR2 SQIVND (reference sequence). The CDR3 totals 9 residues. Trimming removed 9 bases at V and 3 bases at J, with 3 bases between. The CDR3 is CARNYEQYF. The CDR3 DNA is TGTGCCAGAAACTACGAGCAGTACTTC. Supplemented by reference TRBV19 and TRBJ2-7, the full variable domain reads DGGITQSPKYLFRKEGQNVTLSCEQNLNHDAMYWYRQDPGQGLRLIYYSQIVNDFQKGDIAEGYSVSREKKESFPLTVTSAQKNPTAFYLCARNYEQYFGPGTRLTVT.

The CDR3 DNA sequence: TGTGCCAGCAGTTTACAGGGGGCGCACGGGGAGCTGTTTTTT. It encodes CASSLQGAHGELFF. The chain combines TRBV6-5 with TRBJ2-2; 9 bases are shared with TRBD1. The CDR3 has 14 amino acids. Germline CDR1 is MNHEY and CDR2 is SVGAGI. With 4 bases clipped from V and 7 bases from J, the junction kept 4 bases outside the gene matches.